The text below deals with one TCR beta chain. The TCR beta repertoire was assessed by survey-level immunoSEQ sequencing. The table came from immunoSEQ multiplex PCR; TCRdb's copy has only in-frame clones and leaves some out. The data contain nearly 70,000 clones, just over 90% of them seen just once; the ten biggest clones take up roughly 4.5%. The specimen was PBMCs. This clonotype was obtained from a man aged 35 to 55 with rheumatoid arthritis.

The chain's CDR3 is CASSRRQGEKLFF. DNA for the CDR3: TGTGCCAGCAGCCGACGACAGGGGGAAAAACTGTTTTTT. The chain is built from TRBV11-3 and TRBJ1-4; TRBD1 matches at 8 bases. CDR1 is SGHNT and CDR2 is YENEEA in the germline V gene. The V and J ends lost 5 bases and 8 bases, in that order; junction bases with no gene match: 4. The CDR3 totals 13 residues.